The following is a T cell receptor (beta chain) sequence with its context. What it recognizes is unknown. The ends lost 2 bases at V and 5 bases at J; junction bases unmatched: 3. CDR1 is SGHRS, CDR2 YFSETQ, per germline. This CDR3 has 13 amino acids. Purified naive CD4+ T cells were depleted of CD25+ Tregs. Study-level points and caveats: Tumor Tregs overlapped most with tumor, then blood, naive CD4+ cells. Tumor memory CD4+ T cell TCR gene usage was found to cluster with blood and lymph node memory CD4+ cells and with lymph node naive CD4+ cells.

After constant-region reverse-primer amplification, full-length variable regions underwent semi-nested PCR with Nested Universal Primer A. Via MiXCR, TCRdb re-called the 5' RACE reads, giving one row per CDR3 protein. This table holds roughly 46,000 distinct CDR3 sequences, roughly 30% found once. The sequenced sample consisted of naive CD4+ T cells sorted from blood. Subset meaning: naive CD4+ T cells, CD4+CD45RA+CD25-. The V gene is TRBV5-1, the J gene TRBJ1-2, with 7 bases aligning to TRBD1. This receptor was identified in a female donor with breast cancer. DNA for the CDR3: TGCGCCAGCAGCTTCGGGACAGAATATGGCTACACCTTC. This codes for CASSFGTEYGYTF.